The next 17 T cell receptor beta chains were all read from a single sample in a study of blood T cell repertoires in COVID-19. Libraries were prepared by immunoSEQ multiplex PCR; TCRdb keeps only in-frame clonotypes and omits some of them. The table lists around 450,000 clones, about nine tenths of them singletons. Sequences were obtained from PBMCs or T cells enriched from blood (not recorded which). The receptors were gathered from a woman younger than 35 who had recovered from COVID-19.

J is TRBJ2-3 and V is TRBV6-5; TRBD1 matches 7 bases. Germline V lookup: CDR1 MNHEY, CDR2 SVGAGI. V shed 8 bases, J shed 4 bases, and the junction held 6 bases outside the gene matches. This CDR3 has 13 amino acids. The CDR3 sequence is CASAYRGPDTQYF. The DNA for the CDR3 is TGTGCCAGCGCCTACAGGGGCCCAGATACGCAGTATTTT.

The rearrangement uses TRBV6-5 and TRBJ2-2; no clear D gene. This CDR3 has 13 residues. V was pared by 7 bases and J by 4 bases, with 10 bases between. Germline V gene lookup returns CDR1 MNHEY and CDR2 SVGAGI. The CDR3 DNA is TGTGCCAGCACCCTGCCCAGCACCGGGGAGCTGTTTTTT. The encoded protein is CASTLPSTGELFF.

This clone was found once. The chain joins TRBV9 to TRBJ2-1, with 8 bases lining up with TRBD2. Germline V gene data show CDR1 as SGDLS and CDR2 as YYNGEE. Trimming cost V 4 bases and J 3 bases; bases outside gene matches: 6. This CDR3 region has 15 residues. For the CDR3, the DNA is TGTGCCAGCAGCCCCAGCGGGGGCCGCTACAATGAGCAGTTCTTC. Its protein is CASSPSGGRYNEQFF.

This chain uses TRBV19 with TRBJ2-5, with 8 bases fitting TRBD2. CDR1 and CDR2 from the germline V gene are LNHDA and SQIVND (reference sequence). The junction had 8 bases not matched to a gene; V was cut back by 0 bases and J by 5 bases. The CDR3 sequence is 16 residues long. In nucleotides, the CDR3 is TGTGCCAGTAGTATAGATGGACTAGCTGGGAAGGAGACCCAGTACTTC. It specifies CASSIDGLAGKETQYF.

A single count supports this clone. The CDR3 sequence is CASSETGQNNSPLHF. CDR3 DNA: TGTGCCAGCAGCGAGACGGGACAGAATAATTCACCCCTCCACTTT. This sequence joins TRBV11-2 and TRBJ1-6, with TRBD1 identical over 7 bases. V lost 5 bases, J lost 5 bases, and 6 bases stayed unmatched. Germline V CDR1 and CDR2: SGHAT, FQNNGV. The CDR3 runs to 15 residues.

This clone has a single count. This chain uses TRBV12-3 or TRBV12-4 with TRBJ2-7, with 8 bases lining up with TRBD1. Trimming at V came to 3 bases and at J to 8 bases, leaving 6 bases not matched to a gene. This CDR3 contains 13 residues. The chain's CDR3 is CASSLAGGPKQYF. CDR3 bases: TGTGCCAGCAGTTTGGCAGGGGGCCCCAAGCAGTACTTC.

J is TRBJ2-5 and V is TRBV4-1, with D maybe TRBD2 (6 bases). V was cut by 4 bases and J by 4 bases, with 16 bases left in between. Germline assignment: CDR1 MGHRA and CDR2 YSYEKL. This CDR3 contains 15 residues. CDR3 DNA sequence: TGCGCCAGCAGCCTGGCCGGGACTTCCAGAGAGACCCAGTACTTC. This codes for CASSLAGTSRETQYF.

The chain carries TRBV19 and TRBJ1-1, with 7 bases that match TRBD1. Germline values: CDR1 LNHDA, CDR2 SQIVND (reference sequence). J lost 0 bases, V lost 8 bases, and 9 bases had no gene match. The CDR3 is 15 amino acids. The CDR3 here is CASRQGDLMNTEAFF. The CDR3 coding sequence is TGTGCCAGTCGGCAGGGGGACCTCATGAACACTGAAGCTTTCTTT.

The gene calls are TRBV29-1 and TRBJ2-3, with D tentatively TRBD1 (5 bases). Trimming pared 3 bases from V and 0 bases from J, leaving 10 bases between. This CDR3 comprises 14 residues. Germline V lookup: CDR1 SQVTM, CDR2 ANQGSEA. This chain's CDR3 is CSVDDSPSTDTQYF. For the CDR3, the DNA is TGCAGCGTTGATGACAGCCCTAGCACAGATACGCAGTATTTT.

The chain uses TRBV27 and TRBJ1-4; TRBD1 is a possible D gene (6 bases). This CDR3 has 17 amino acids. Germline loops: CDR1 MNHEY, CDR2 SMNVEV (reference sequence). V was pared by 5 bases and J by 0 bases, with 16 bases between. The DNA for the CDR3 is TGTGCCAGCAGTCCGGGGGGGCCCGACGCAACTAATGAAAAACTGTTTTTT. This translates into CASSPGGPDATNEKLFF.

DNA of the CDR3: TGTGCCAGTAGTCCTAAGGGGACAGCCTATGGCTACACCTTC. Amino acids: CASSPKGTAYGYTF. The J gene is TRBJ1-2, the V gene TRBV19; 7 bases are shared with TRBD1. Germline CDR1 and CDR2: LNHDA and SQIVND (reference sequence). The V and J ends lost 5 bases and 4 bases, in that order; junction bases with no gene match: 7. The CDR3 consists of 14 residues.

The DNA of the CDR3 is TGCAGCGTTGGCGAGGGAAGGGGGACTGAAGCTTTCTTT. As protein: CSVGEGRGTEAFF. This chain connects TRBV29-1 to TRBJ1-1; the D gene is possibly TRBD1 (6 bases). V lost 4 bases, J lost 5 bases, and 14 bases lay in between. Germline CDR1 SQVTM, CDR2 ANQGSEA. The CDR3 is made up of 13 amino acids. The full variable domain, completed using reference TRBV29-1 and TRBJ1-1, is SAVISQKPSRDICQRGTSLTIQCQVDSQVTMMFWYRQQPGQSLTLIATANQGSEATYESGFVIDKFPISRPNLTFSTLTVSNMSPEDSSIYLCSVGEGRGTEAFFGQGTRLTVV.

CDR3 amino acids: CASSRDSYGYTF. Written as DNA, the CDR3 is TGTGCCAGCAGTCGAGACAGCTATGGCTACACCTTC. The chain recombines TRBV2 with TRBJ1-2; tentatively, D is TRBD1 (5 bases). The CDR3 is 12 residues long. Trimming pared 5 bases from V and 4 bases from J, leaving 8 bases between. Germline-derived CDR1 and CDR2 are SNHLY and FYNNEI.

The chain combines TRBV20-1 with TRBJ2-5; no clear D. With 3 bases removed from V and 5 bases from J, the gap between germline ends came to 10 bases. Germline V gives CDR1 DFQATT, CDR2 SNEGSKA (reference sequence). The CDR3 totals 12 residues. CDR3 loop: CSASLSPETQYF. DNA of the CDR3: TGCAGTGCTAGTCTAAGCCCGGAGACCCAGTACTTC.

The J gene is TRBJ1-2, the V gene TRBV15, with D hard to call. V lost 2 bases and J 4 bases, leaving 11 bases between the germline ends. In germline, CDR1 is LNHNV, CDR2 YYDKDF (reference sequence). This CDR3 contains 14 residues. CDR3 sequence (DNA): TGTGCCACCAGCAGATTTTCCGACACCTATGGCTACACCTTC. Protein: CATSRFSDTYGYTF.

This CDR3 is CASTREGGEAFF. CDR3 in DNA: TGTGCCAGCACGCGGGAGGGTGGTGAAGCTTTCTTT. The V gene is TRBV6-6, the J gene TRBJ1-1; unclear D gene. Germline V gene sequence: CDR1 MNHNY, CDR2 SVGAGI (reference sequence). This CDR3 is 12 amino acids long. Trimming took 7 bases from V and 7 from J, leaving 13 bases between them.

The genes are TRBV6-5 and TRBJ2-1; the match to TRBD2 covers 12 bases. The V segment lost 4 bases and the J segment 3 bases; nucleotides outside the gene matches: 4. The V gene's germline CDR1 is MNHEY and CDR2 SVGAGI. The CDR3 is made up of 16 amino acids. The CDR3 is CASSSGLAGFYNEQFF. The DNA of the CDR3 is TGTGCCAGCAGTTCGGGACTAGCGGGTTTCTACAATGAGCAGTTCTTC.